Listed below are T cell receptor beta chains from one sample, sequenced in a study of shared clonotypes between healthy human individuals. TCRdb keeps only in-frame clones here, not all; method: immunoSEQ multiplex PCR. The sample includes 2 million to 2.5 million clones, about 93% of them seen just once. The sequencing sample was made of naive CD8+ T cells from PBMCs. The source of these receptors is a man younger than 35 in good health. Some clones in this sample may be carry-over from other donors' samples. The CDR3 runs from the conserved cysteine through the conserved F or W. Each record gives: J gene, V gene, clone size, D gene, CDR3 DNA, CDR3 protein. A D gene is named only where the DNA matches it firmly. Part of the rows lack a size; the others show once, few, many or a class for expanded clones.

TRBJ2-2	TRBV11-3	NA	NA	TGTGCCAGCAGCTCCCGTATCGAGGGCGGAACCGAGAACACCGGGGAGCTGTTTTTT	CASSSRIEGGTENTGELFF
TRBJ2-7	TRBV27	NA	NA	TGTGCCAGCAGTTCAGGGGTTTACGAGCAGTACTTC	CASSSGVYEQYF
TRBJ2-3	TRBV10-1	NA	TRBD2	TGCGCCAGCAGTGAGGGACTAGCGGGAGTAGATACGCAGTATTTT	CASSEGLAGVDTQYF
TRBJ2-6	TRBV4-2	NA	NA	TGTGCCAGCAGCCAAGATCCGGGGACCCTCTCTGGGGCCAACGTCCTGACTTTC	CASSQDPGTLSGANVLTF
TRBJ2-7	TRBV19	once	NA	TGTGCCAGTAGTATAGGGGGTCCAGATGGGGAGCAGTACTTC	CASSIGGPDGEQYF
TRBJ2-7	TRBV28	NA	TRBD2	TGTGCCAGCAGTTTAACTAGCGAGACCTACGAGCAGTACTTC	CASSLTSETYEQYF
TRBJ2-1	TRBV19	NA	TRBD2	TGTGCCAGTAGTACTCCAGCGGGAGGGCCGTATAGCGATGAGCAGTTCTTC	CASSTPAGGPYSDEQFF
TRBJ1-3	TRBV11-2	NA	NA	TGTGCCAGCAGCTTAGGGATAGGAGGAAACACCATATATTTT	CASSLGIGGNTIYF
TRBJ2-7	TRBV28	once	TRBD1	TGTGCCAGCAGTTCTACCGGGACAGGGGCCTACGAGCAGTACTTC	CASSSTGTGAYEQYF
TRBJ2-7	TRBV27	NA	NA	TGTGCCAGCCGGGGACTGGCCCACTACGAGCAGTACTTC	CASRGLAHYEQYF
TRBJ2-1	TRBV28	NA	NA	TGTGCCAGCAGTTTAGCCTGGGGAGGCCACAATGAGCAGTTCTTC	CASSLAWGGHNEQFF
TRBJ2-7	TRBV19	NA	TRBD1	TGTGCCAGTAGTATCTCCGGGACAGGGGGCCACGAGCAGTACTTC	CASSISGTGGHEQYF
TRBJ1-1	TRBV11-2	NA	NA	TGTGCCAGCAGTGCCGGCTTTACTGAAGCTTTCTTT	CASSAGFTEAFF
TRBJ2-7	TRBV11-1	NA	TRBD2	TGTGCCAGCAGCTTAGGTTGGCGGGAGAAACGCGAGCAGTACTTC	CASSLGWREKREQYF
TRBJ2-7	TRBV7-9	NA	TRBD1	TGTGCCAGCAGCTTTCCCACCTGGTCAGGGGGCAACGAGCAGTACTTC	CASSFPTWSGGNEQYF
TRBJ2-2	TRBV7-9	NA	NA	TGTGCCAGCAGCTTAGGCTCCCTGAACACCGGGGAGCTGTTTTTT	CASSLGSLNTGELFF
TRBJ1-2	TRBV15	NA	TRBD1	TGTGCCACCAGCACATCCCATACAGGGGGCCATGGCTACACCTTC	CATSTSHTGGHGYTF
TRBJ2-7	TRBV16	NA	TRBD1	TGTGCCAGCAGCCAATCTTACGGACAGGGTCTGGGCGAGCAGTACTTC	CASSQSYGQGLGEQYF
TRBJ2-1	TRBV9	NA	TRBD2	TGTGCCACGCGGGAGACCGACTCCTACAATGAGCAGTTCTTC	CATRETDSYNEQFF
TRBJ2-2	TRBV7-9	once	TRBD2	TGTGCCAGCAGCCCAGTGGCTAGCGGGAACCCCGGGGAGCTGTTTTTT	CASSPVASGNPGELFF
TRBJ1-1	TRBV12-5	few	TRBD1	TGTGCTAGTGGTTTGGTCCGGGACAGGGGTGAAGCTTTCTTT	CASGLVRDRGEAFF
TRBJ1-2	TRBV20-1	once	NA	TGCAGTGCCAGGGAGGGCGGCTACACCTTC	CSAREGGYTF
TRBJ2-1	TRBV4-2	NA	TRBD2	TGTGCCAGCAGCGACCTAGCGGGAGACTACAATGAGCAGTTCTTC	CASSDLAGDYNEQFF
TRBJ2-5	TRBV13	NA	TRBD1	TGTGCCAGCAGCTTCAGGGGGATAGGTGAGACCCAGTACTTC	CASSFRGIGETQYF
TRBJ1-1	TRBV11-2	NA	TRBD1	TGTGCCAGCAGCTTGTTCGACAGGGGGGACACTGAAGCTTTCTTT	CASSLFDRGDTEAFF
TRBJ2-3	TRBV7-3	once	NA	TGTGCCAGCAGCTTTAGTAGGGATACGCAGTATTTT	CASSFSRDTQYF
TRBJ1-5	TRBV2	once	NA	TGTGCCAGCAGGGGAGTGAGGGGACACCAGCCCCAGCATTTT	CASRGVRGHQPQHF
TRBJ1-5	TRBV27	NA	NA	TGTGCCAGCAGTACTATCCGCAATCAGCCCCAGCATTTT	CASSTIRNQPQHF
TRBJ2-3	TRBV7-2	once	TRBD1	TGTGCCAGCAGCTTAGCCTCTCGGGACAGGACCACAGATACGCAGTATTTT	CASSLASRDRTTDTQYF
TRBJ1-1	TRBV6-5	NA	NA	TGTGCCAGCAGTTACGGGCCGAGGAACACTGAAGCTTTCTTT	CASSYGPRNTEAFF
TRBJ2-3	TRBV19	NA	TRBD2	TGTGCCAGTAGTATGGTGGGACTAGAGTGGGATACGCAGTATTTT	CASSMVGLEWDTQYF
TRBJ1-2	TRBV2	NA	NA	TGTGCCGCCGCAGGCTCACGGGAAAAATACGGCTACACCTTC	CAAAGSREKYGYTF
TRBJ2-1	TRBV9	NA	NA	TGTGCCAGCAGCGTAGGGAAGGGGGGGCTCCACAATGAGCAGTTCTTC	CASSVGKGGLHNEQFF
TRBJ2-1	TRBV2	NA	TRBD2	TGTGCCAGCAGCGGTAGCGGGAGCCCCTCTGCCTACAATGAGCAGTTCTTC	CASSGSGSPSAYNEQFF
TRBJ2-7	TRBV7-9	NA	TRBD1	TGTGCCAGCAGCTTAGAAGGGACAGTGGACGAGCAGTACTTC	CASSLEGTVDEQYF
TRBJ2-1	TRBV4-1	NA	TRBD2	TGCGCCAGCAGCCAAGGGTTGGTGCTAGCGGGAGGTTTTGAGCAGTTCTTC	CASSQGLVLAGGFEQFF
TRBJ2-3	TRBV6-1	NA	NA	TGTGCCAGCAGTGATTGGGGCGGAGATACGCAGTATTTT	CASSDWGGDTQYF
TRBJ1-2	TRBV27	NA	NA	TGTGCCAGCAGTCCCTTGAGGTCGGGGCAGCCCGACTATGGCTACACCTTC	CASSPLRSGQPDYGYTF
TRBJ2-5	TRBV19	NA	TRBD2	TGTGCCAGTAGTAGGGCGCTAGCGGGAGCAGAGACCCAGTACTTC	CASSRALAGAETQYF
TRBJ2-2	TRBV6-6	NA	TRBD2	TGTGCCAGCAGTTACCCGACTAGCTTAATGGCCGGGGAGCTGTTTTTT	CASSYPTSLMAGELFF
TRBJ2-7	TRBV7-6	NA	TRBD1	TGTGCCAGCAGATCCACTGATACCACCGGGACAGGGGGGCCCTACGAGCAGTACTTC	CASRSTDTTGTGGPYEQYF
TRBJ2-1	TRBV19	NA	TRBD2	TGTGCCAGTAGTATAGTTCGAGCGGGATACCTCTCCTACAATGAGCAGTTCTTC	CASSIVRAGYLSYNEQFF
TRBJ2-7	TRBV13	NA	NA	TGTGCCAGCAGCTTAGCCAGGGACCACGAGCAGTACTTC	CASSLARDHEQYF
TRBJ1-2	TRBV5-6	NA	NA	TGTGCCAGCAGCCGCCCGCCCCAGGACAGCCACCTCCGTAACTATGGCTACACCTTC	CASSRPPQDSHLRNYGYTF
TRBJ1-2	TRBV27	NA	NA	TGTGCCAGCAGCCCCGAGCTGGGACCGACGACCTATGGCTACACCTTC	CASSPELGPTTYGYTF
TRBJ2-1	TRBV27	NA	NA	TGTGCCAGCAGTCCGTCCCGGGACTTTTACAATGAGCAGTTCTTC	CASSPSRDFYNEQFF
TRBJ2-1	TRBV27	NA	TRBD1	TGTGCCAGCAGTCCCCTCGGGACAGGGAAGGATGAGCAGTTCTTC	CASSPLGTGKDEQFF
TRBJ2-7	TRBV13	NA	NA	TGTGCCAGCAGCTTAGGCCCCCCACACTCCTACGAGCAGTACTTC	CASSLGPPHSYEQYF
TRBJ2-7	TRBV7-9	NA	NA	TGTGCCAGCAGCTTTGGGGTTGACGAGCAGTACTTC	CASSFGVDEQYF
TRBJ2-1	TRBV18	NA	TRBD2	TGTGCCAGCTCACCACCGAGCGGGAAGAACTACAATGAGCAGTTCTTC	CASSPPSGKNYNEQFF
TRBJ2-3	TRBV7-8	NA	NA	TGTGCCAGCACTAACATACCCACAGATACGCAGTATTTT	CASTNIPTDTQYF
TRBJ1-2	TRBV27	NA	NA	TGTGCCAGCAGTTTCGGGGGTGGAGGCTATGGCTACACCTTC	CASSFGGGGYGYTF
TRBJ2-3	TRBV28	NA	NA	TGTGCCAGCAGTTTAGTCCGGGAAGGGCGGACCACAGATACGCAGTATTTT	CASSLVREGRTTDTQYF